This note documents a single T cell receptor beta chain sequence. These data are taken from a study of technical replicates of blood from a handful of donors. TCRdb's copy holds only in-frame clones and misses some; the assay was immunoSEQ multiplex PCR. The sample has approximately 68,000 clones; approximately 97% are singletons. Trimming stripped 2 bases from V and 4 bases from J, with 10 bases between. This CDR3 contains 13 residues. Germline V gene sequence: CDR1 SGHNT, CDR2 YYREEE (reference sequence). The chain employs TRBV5-4 and TRBJ2-7; D perhaps matches TRBD1 (5 bases). This TCR was recovered from a human donor in good health. Sequenced: T cells isolated from PBMCs. The CDR3 region has the DNA TGTGCCAGCAGCTTTGGCAGGGCTTACGAGCAGTACTTC. It codes for CASSFGRAYEQYF. The whole variable domain, filled in from reference TRBV5-4 and TRBJ2-7, reads ETGVTQSPTHLIKTRGQQVTLRCSSQSGHNTVSWYQQALGQGPQFIFQYYREEENGRGNFPPRFSGLQFPNYSSELNVNALELDDSALYLCASSFGRAYEQYFGPGTRLTVT.